These 31 T cell receptor beta chains came from one sample sequenced in a study of cytomegalovirus exposure and HLA in healthy donors. The PCR used 60 Vbeta and 13 Jbeta primers. Sequencing used immunoSEQ multiplex PCR; TCRdb keeps in-frame clones, though not all of them. Of about 140,000 clones in the sample, roughly three quarters were seen once. The sample was PBMCs. These receptors all come from a man aged 30-40 years in good health and CMV-seronegative.

The chain joins TRBV11-2 to TRBJ1-4; no clear D. The CDR3 totals 16 residues. The V end lost 2 bases, the J end lost 8 bases, and 18 bases lay between the germline ends. The V gene's germline CDR1 is SGHAT and CDR2 FQNNGV. The CDR3 DNA follows: TGTGCCAGCAGCTTAACCCTCGGGGATCAAAACGAAAAACTGTTTTTT. The encoded protein is CASSLTLGDQNEKLFF.

The chain joins TRBV10-3 to TRBJ1-2, with 7 bases aligning to TRBD1. The V segment lost 2 bases and the J segment 9 bases; nucleotides outside the gene matches: 9. The CDR3 totals 14 residues. Germline CDR1 reads ENHRY; CDR2 reads SYGVKD. The CDR3 region has the DNA TGTGCCATCAGTGAGATAGAGGGGGCGGGAAGCTACACCTTC. Its translation: CAISEIEGAGSYTF.

This clone came up once. V is TRBV14 and J is TRBJ2-2; weak D call: TRBD2 (5 bases). The V gene lost 0 bases and the J gene lost 0 bases, with 8 bases spanning the gap. Germline-derived CDR1 and CDR2 are SGHDN and FVKESK. This CDR3 comprises 16 residues. The chain's CDR3 is CASSQERVTNTGELFF. CDR3 DNA: TGTGCCAGCAGCCAAGAGAGGGTTACGAACACCGGGGAGCTGTTTTTT.

The chain joins TRBV19 to TRBJ1-2; 8 bases agree with TRBD1. The CDR3 is 14 amino acids. The germline gives CDR1 LNHDA, CDR2 SQIVND (reference sequence). Germline trimming cut 1 base from V and 8 bases from J; bases unmatched to any gene: 6. The CDR3 DNA reads as TGTGCCAGTAGTATAGGGGACAGGTGGTTCGGCTACACCTTC. Residues: CASSIGDRWFGYTF.

This chain links TRBV29-1 with TRBJ2-1, with D possibly matching TRBD2 (5 bases). This CDR3 contains 13 residues. Germline V gives CDR1 SQVTM, CDR2 ANQGSEA. The V and J ends lost 0 bases and 8 bases respectively, with 11 bases between them. The CDR3 sequence is CSVEDRREYEQFF. For the CDR3, the DNA is TGCAGCGTTGAAGATCGTAGGGAGTATGAGCAGTTCTTC.

Within the sample, this clone is medium-sized. The rearrangement uses TRBV18 and TRBJ1-1, with 7 bases lining up with TRBD1. CDR1 and CDR2 (germline): KGHSH, LQKENI. The CDR3 contains 16 residues. With 0 bases clipped from V and 0 bases from J, the junction kept 4 bases outside the gene matches. CDR3 amino acids: CASSPPGTDLNTEAFF. CDR3 sequence (DNA): TGTGCCAGCTCACCACCGGGGACAGACTTGAACACTGAAGCTTTCTTT.

In DNA form, the CDR3 reads TGTGCCAGCAGCTTGGACAGGGTCGAGCAGTACTTC. It yields the protein CASSLDRVEQYF. The genes are TRBV5-6 and TRBJ2-7; D might be TRBD1 (6 bases). The V gene's germline CDR1 is SGHDT and CDR2 YYEEEE. This CDR3 region has 12 residues. V was pared by 0 bases and J by 6 bases, with 7 bases between.

The chain employs TRBV29-1 and TRBJ1-1; D not certain. CDR1 is SQVTM and CDR2 is ANQGSEA in the germline V gene. With 0 bases removed from V and 1 base from J, the gap between germline ends came to 6 bases. The CDR3 is 13 amino acids. The CDR3 loop is CSVEEGKNTEAFF. The CDR3 DNA sequence: TGCAGCGTTGAAGAGGGCAAGAACACTGAAGCTTTCTTT.

The chain joins TRBV5-7 to TRBJ2-1; no clear D gene. TRBV5-7 qualifies as an ORF whose function is uncertain. CDR3 length: 16 amino acids. Trimming removed 4 bases from V and 7 bases from J, with 21 bases in between. The CDR3 DNA is TGTGCCAGCAGCCCCCCTCGATCAGAGGTTGGGAATGAGCAGTTCTTC. This translates into CASSPPRSEVGNEQFF.

J is TRBJ1-4 and V is TRBV2, with a tentative D call TRBD1 (6 bases). Trimming cost V 7 bases and J 2 bases, with 11 bases left between them. Germline CDR1 reads SNHLY; CDR2 reads FYNNEI. This CDR3 has 14 amino acids. CDR3 nucleotides: TGTGCCAGCAAGGGGGGGTTGACTAATGAAAAACTGTTTTTT. This encodes CASKGGLTNEKLFF.

The chain joins TRBV10-3 to TRBJ2-7; 12 nucleotides agree with TRBD2. Germline loops: CDR1 ENHRY, CDR2 SYGVKD. CDR3 length equals 16 residues. The V gene end was trimmed by 4 bases and the J gene end by 3 bases; junction bases not matched to a gene: 7. The CDR3 coding sequence is TGTGCCATCAGTGGAACGACTAGCGGGAGTAGCTACGAGCAGTACTTC. The encoded protein is CAISGTTSGSSYEQYF.

The gene calls are TRBV14 and TRBJ1-4; the D gene is possibly TRBD1 (5 bases). V was trimmed by 7 bases and J by 8 bases, leaving 29 bases between them. The CDR3 totals 18 residues. Germline V gives CDR1 SGHDN, CDR2 FVKESK. CDR3 DNA sequence: TGTGCCAGCACCTCGTCTTTGGATCGCTTTCGGGGGATAGAAAAACTGTTTTTT. Translation gives CASTSSLDRFRGIEKLFF. The full variable domain, rest sourced from reference TRBV14 and TRBJ1-4, is EAGVTQFPSHSVIEKGQTVTLRCDPISGHDNLYWYRRVMGKEIKFLLHFVKESKQDESGMPNNRFLAERTGGTYSTLKVQPAELEDSGVYFCASTSSLDRFRGIEKLFFGSGTQLSVL.

The V gene is TRBV27, the J gene TRBJ2-5; TRBD2 matches at 12 bases. With V trimmed by 4 bases and J by 2 bases, 8 bases remained unmatched. Germline loops: CDR1 MNHEY, CDR2 SMNVEV (reference sequence). The CDR3 has 17 amino acids. The CDR3 DNA reads TGTGCCAGCAGTTCCCGACTAGCGGGAGTGGTGCAAGAGACCCAGTACTTC. It codes for CASSSRLAGVVQETQYF.

V and J are TRBV2 and TRBJ2-3; 8 positions match TRBD1. Per germline, CDR1 SNHLY and CDR2 FYNNEI. Losses at the gene ends were 2 bases for V and 3 bases for J; bases not matched to a gene: 1. This CDR3 contains 14 residues. CDR3 DNA sequence: TGTGCCAGCAGTGAACAGGGGGCAACAGATACGCAGTATTTT. Protein sequence: CASSEQGATDTQYF.

The chain recombines TRBV28 with TRBJ2-1; 7 nucleotides line up with TRBD2. This CDR3 contains 12 residues. The V gene end was trimmed by 10 bases and the J gene end by 8 bases; junction bases not matched to a gene: 8. Looked up from germline, CDR1 is MDHEN and CDR2 is SYDVKM. Written as DNA, the CDR3 is TGTGCCACCCGGACTAGTCTTTATGAGCAGTTCTTC. This gives the protein CATRTSLYEQFF.

This clone was recorded once. This chain uses TRBV10-3 with TRBJ1-2; 9 bases match TRBD1. Germline V lookup: CDR1 ENHRY, CDR2 SYGVKD. The junction had 7 bases not matched to a gene; V was cut back by 0 bases and J by 2 bases. The CDR3 contains 17 residues. The CDR3 loop is CAISESWRDRANYGYTF. CDR3 in DNA: TGTGCCATCAGTGAGTCGTGGCGGGACAGGGCAAACTATGGCTACACCTTC.

The rearrangement joins TRBV6-1 to TRBJ2-7; 7 bases are shared with TRBD1. The germline CDR1 and CDR2 sequences are MNHNS and SASEGT. V trimming: 5 bases; J trimming: 0 bases; junction bases outside the gene matches: 7. CDR3 length: 15 amino acids. The CDR3: CASSNPGQYSYEQYF. The CDR3 DNA sequence: TGTGCCAGCAGTAACCCGGGACAGTACTCCTACGAGCAGTACTTC.

The rearrangement links TRBV5-6 to TRBJ2-7, with 9 positions matching TRBD1. V lost 4 bases to trimming and J lost 6 bases; unmatched junction nucleotides: 8. CDR1 SGHDT and CDR2 YYEEEE come from the germline V gene. CDR3 length: 14 residues. The CDR3 here is CASSKAGQGSEQYF. CDR3 nucleotide sequence: TGTGCCAGCAGCAAAGCGGGACAGGGCTCCGAGCAGTACTTC.

This chain uses TRBV28 with TRBJ1-2; D not resolved. The CDR3 contains 13 residues. Germline V gene sequence: CDR1 MDHEN, CDR2 SYDVKM. Trimming left V 11 bases short and J 8 bases short, with 21 bases between. Written as DNA, the CDR3 is TGTGCCGGCACACGGGCGGGGTTGGTAGGCTACACCTTC. The encoded protein is CAGTRAGLVGYTF.

V usage is TRBV2 and J usage is TRBJ2-2; 11 bases align to TRBD2. The CDR3 has 16 residues. V shed 7 bases and J 6 bases; nucleotides not matched to a gene: 10. Germline CDR1 SNHLY, CDR2 FYNNEI. The CDR3 loop is CASTDSGRVGSGELFF. The CDR3 coding sequence is TGTGCCAGCACGGATAGCGGGAGGGTCGGATCCGGGGAGCTGTTTTTT.

The V call is TRBV28, the J call TRBJ1-2; D gene uncertain. Trimming took off 5 bases at V and 4 bases at J, with 14 bases between the two ends. The CDR3 extends over 14 amino acids. CDR1 and CDR2 from the germline V gene are MDHEN and SYDVKM. CDR3 amino acids: CASSRSLWPYGYTF. The CDR3 DNA follows: TGTGCCAGCAGTCGCTCGTTGTGGCCCTATGGCTACACCTTC.

V and J are TRBV6-1 and TRBJ2-1, with 13 nucleotides matching TRBD2. The CDR3 has 18 residues. Germline V gene sequence: CDR1 MNHNS, CDR2 SASEGT. The ends lost 2 bases at V and 4 bases at J; junction bases unmatched: 8. The CDR3 loop is CASSEQPGLAGRYNEQFF. CDR3 in DNA: TGTGCCAGCAGTGAACAACCGGGACTAGCGGGGCGATACAATGAGCAGTTCTTC.

The chain recombines TRBV6-1 with TRBJ1-2; the match to TRBD1 covers 8 bases. J was trimmed by 5 bases and V by 4 bases; bases with no gene match: 9. Per the germline V gene, CDR1 is MNHNS and CDR2 is SASEGT. The CDR3 is 15 residues long. The CDR3 sequence: CASSGQQGGEYGYTF. Here the CDR3 DNA reads TGTGCCAGCAGTGGCCAACAGGGGGGTGAATATGGCTACACCTTC.

The gene calls are TRBV27 and TRBJ1-2, with 7 bases aligning to TRBD1. Germline CDR1 and CDR2: MNHEY and SMNVEV (reference sequence). The CDR3 length is 15 residues. The ends lost 4 bases at V and 4 bases at J; junction bases unmatched: 9. CDR3 sequence (DNA): TGTGCCAGCAGTTCGACAGGGTTTGGTTCCTATGGCTACACCTTC. It translates to CASSSTGFGSYGYTF.

The rearrangement links TRBV15 to TRBJ2-7; D might be TRBD2 (5 bases). CDR1 LNHNV and CDR2 YYDKDF come from the germline V gene (reference sequence). Trimming pared 0 bases from V and 4 bases from J, leaving 16 bases between. CDR3 length: 16 residues. For the CDR3, the DNA is TGTGCCACCAGCAGAGATGAGGACGGGATGGTATACGAGCAGTACTTC. This encodes CATSRDEDGMVYEQYF.

The chain is built from TRBV7-8 and TRBJ1-5, with no clear D. Germline CDR1 is SGHVS and CDR2 is FQNEAQ. The CDR3 extends over 15 amino acids. Trimming stripped 4 bases from V and 0 bases from J, with 10 bases between. The DNA for the CDR3 is TGTGCCAGCAGCTCAGTGGTCCTTAGCAATCAGCCCCAGCATTTT. This gives the protein CASSSVVLSNQPQHF.

CDR3 protein: CASSAGLAGPDTQYF. In nucleotides, the CDR3 is TGCGCCAGCAGCGCCGGACTAGCGGGGCCAGATACGCAGTATTTT. The gene calls are TRBV5-1 and TRBJ2-3, with 12 bases matching TRBD2. Germline CDR1 reads SGHRS; CDR2 reads YFSETQ. The CDR3 is 15 amino acids. The ends lost 4 bases at V and 4 bases at J; junction bases unmatched: 4.

This rearrangement joins TRBV18 to TRBJ1-1; perhaps TRBD1 as D (5 bases). Trimming removed 1 base from V and 1 base from J, with 10 bases in between. Germline loops: CDR1 KGHSH, CDR2 LQKENI. The CDR3 consists of 15 residues. For the CDR3, the DNA is TGTGCCAGCTCACCACGGGTGACAGCGAACACTGAAGCTTTCTTT. It codes for CASSPRVTANTEAFF.

This clone was counted between two and nine times. The chain carries TRBV6-1 and TRBJ2-3; 11 nucleotides align to TRBD2. The CDR3 totals 15 residues. Per the germline V gene, CDR1 is MNHNS and CDR2 is SASEGT. Trimming cost V 8 bases and J 0 bases; bases outside gene matches: 4. The DNA for the CDR3 is TGTGCCAGCCGCCTAGCGGGAGGCAGCACAGATACGCAGTATTTT. It codes for CASRLAGGSTDTQYF.

This chain links TRBV12-5 with TRBJ1-5, with D unresolved. This CDR3 comprises 13 residues. The ends were cut back, 3 bases at V and 4 bases at J, with 7 bases in the middle. CDR1 LGHNT and CDR2 FRNRAP come from the germline V gene. CDR3 region: CASGLNSNQPQHF. The CDR3, as DNA: TGTGCTAGTGGTTTAAACAGTAATCAGCCCCAGCATTTT.

The chain combines TRBV11-2 with TRBJ2-7; D remains ambiguous. Germline-derived CDR1 and CDR2 are SGHAT and FQNNGV. Trimming stripped 5 bases from V and 4 bases from J, with 6 bases between. This CDR3 comprises 11 residues. The CDR3 DNA reads as TGTGCCAGCAGCCTACAGTACGAGCAGTACTTC. As protein: CASSLQYEQYF.